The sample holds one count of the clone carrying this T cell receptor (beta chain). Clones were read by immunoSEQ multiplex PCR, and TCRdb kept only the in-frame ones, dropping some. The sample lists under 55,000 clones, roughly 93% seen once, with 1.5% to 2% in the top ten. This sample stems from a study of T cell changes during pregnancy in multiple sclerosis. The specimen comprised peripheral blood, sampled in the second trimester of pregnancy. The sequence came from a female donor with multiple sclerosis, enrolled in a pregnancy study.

The CDR3 loop reads CASSRTRQASNEKLFF. The CDR3 DNA sequence: TGTGCCAGCAGCCGCACACGACAGGCTTCTAATGAAAAACTGTTTTTT. V usage is TRBV16 and J usage is TRBJ1-4; D is perhaps TRBD1 (6 bases). Per germline, CDR1 KGHSY and CDR2 FQNENV. CDR3 length equals 16 residues. Deletions cut 4 bases from V and 3 bases from J, with 15 bases between. Filled out from reference TRBV16 and TRBJ1-4, the complete variable domain reads GEEVAQTPKHLVRGEGQKAKLYCAPIKGHSYVFWYQQVLKNEFKFLISFQNENVFDETGMPKERFSAKCLPNSPCSLEIQATKLEDSAVYFCASSRTRQASNEKLFFGSGTQLSVL.